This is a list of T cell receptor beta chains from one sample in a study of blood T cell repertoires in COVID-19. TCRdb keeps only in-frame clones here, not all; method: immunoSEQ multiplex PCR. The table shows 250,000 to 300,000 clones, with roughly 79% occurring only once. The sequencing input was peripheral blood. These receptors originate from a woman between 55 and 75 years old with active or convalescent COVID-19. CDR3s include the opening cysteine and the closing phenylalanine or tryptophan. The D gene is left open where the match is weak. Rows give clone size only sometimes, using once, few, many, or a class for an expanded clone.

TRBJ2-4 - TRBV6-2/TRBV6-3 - TGTGCCAGCAGCGATCCGGGTCCCATTCAGTACTTC CASSDPGPIQYF
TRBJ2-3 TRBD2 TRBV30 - TGTGCCTGGACCCTTGGCGGGGGGGCCACAGATACGCAGTATTTT CAWTLGGGATDTQYF
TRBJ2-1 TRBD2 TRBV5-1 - TGCGCCAGCAGCTCTCCCCACATGACTAGCGGCCCCTACAATGAGCAGTTCTTC CASSSPHMTSGPYNEQFF
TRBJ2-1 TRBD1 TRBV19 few TGTGCCAGTAGTCTGAGACAGGGGGCAATTTACAATGAGCAGTTCTTC CASSLRQGAIYNEQFF
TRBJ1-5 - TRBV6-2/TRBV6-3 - TGTGCCAGCAGTTTGGGGCAGCCCGGTCAGCCCCAGCATTTT CASSLGQPGQPQHF
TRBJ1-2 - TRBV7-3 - TGTGCCAGCAGCATCCAGCGGACGGAAAACTATGGCTACACCTTC CASSIQRTENYGYTF
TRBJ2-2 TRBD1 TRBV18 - TGTGCCAGCTCACCAGGGACAGACACCGGGGAGCTGTTTTTT CASSPGTDTGELFF
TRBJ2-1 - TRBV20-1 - TGCAGTGCTGAGAGGAATGAGCAGTTCTTC CSAERNEQFF
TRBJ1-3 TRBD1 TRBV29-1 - TGCAGCGTCGCTTTTGGGACAGGGGCTGGAAACACCATATATTTT CSVAFGTGAGNTIYF
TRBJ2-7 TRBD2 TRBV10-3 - TGTGCCATCAGCGCGGACCAGCGGGGTAAGATCTTC CAISADQRGKIF
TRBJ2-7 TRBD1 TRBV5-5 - TGTGCCAGCAGCGAGGGACAGGGGTTTTTTTACGAGCAGTACTTC CASSEGQGFFYEQYF
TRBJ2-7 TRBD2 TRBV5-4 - TGTGCCAGCAGCTTGGCGGCTAGCGGGGGGGACGAGCAGTACTTC CASSLAASGGDEQYF
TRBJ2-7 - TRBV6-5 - TGTGCCAGCAGAGACGGGGAGTTCCAGCAGTACTTC CASRDGEFQQYF
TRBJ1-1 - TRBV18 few TGTGCCAGCTCACCAGCGGGGCATGAAGCTTTCTTT CASSPAGHEAFF
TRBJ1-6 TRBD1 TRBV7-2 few TGTGCCAGCAGCTCAACGTCAGGGGGCTCACATAATTCACCCCTCCACTTT CASSSTSGGSHNSPLHF
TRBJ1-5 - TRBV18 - TGTGCCAGCTCATCAGAGGGGGATCAGCCCCAGCATTTT CASSSEGDQPQHF
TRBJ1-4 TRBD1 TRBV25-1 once TGTGCCAGCAGTAAGGGGGCAAGAGAAAAACTGTTTTTT CASSKGAREKLFF
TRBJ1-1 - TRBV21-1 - TGTGCCAGCAGCAAAAGCGACGGCTTTGGGGGCGCAGCTTTCTTT CASSKSDGFGGAAFF
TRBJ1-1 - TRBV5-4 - TGTGCCAGCAGCTTACTACTTGGGACTGAAGCTTTCTTT CASSLLLGTEAFF
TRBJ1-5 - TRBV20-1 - TGCAGTGCTAGTACAGGGCTCAATCAGCCCCAGCATTTT CSASTGLNQPQHF
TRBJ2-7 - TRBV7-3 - TGTGCCAGCAGCTTACGGACTTACCCCACCTACGAGCAGTACTTC CASSLRTYPTYEQYF
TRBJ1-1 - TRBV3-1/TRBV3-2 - TGTGCCAGCAGCCAGACTGGGACATCGAAAACTGAAGCTTTCTTT CASSQTGTSKTEAFF
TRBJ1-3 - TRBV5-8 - TGTGCCAGCAGCGCAACAGGGACAAACACCATATATTTT CASSATGTNTIYF
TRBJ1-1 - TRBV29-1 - TGCAGCGTTGAGACCTACAGCCGTGATGAAGCTTTCTTT CSVETYSRDEAFF
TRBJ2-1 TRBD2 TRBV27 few TGTGCCAGCAGTTTAATTGCGGGAAGCGGGGGGTCTTTCAATGAGCAGTTCTTC CASSLIAGSGGSFNEQFF
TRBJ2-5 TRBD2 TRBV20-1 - TGCAGTGCTAGTGTTAGCGGGGGGGCGGAGACCCAGTACTTC CSASVSGGAETQYF
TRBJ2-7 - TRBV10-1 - TGCGCCAGCAGGATCCCCGACAAAATAACGCATTCCTACGAGCAGTACTTC CASRIPDKITHSYEQYF